One sample yielded the 23 T cell receptor beta chains listed below, sequenced in a study of blood T cell repertoires in COVID-19. Profiled with immunoSEQ multiplex PCR; TCRdb holds only in-frame clones, not every one. Among tens of thousands of clones listed, around nine tenths were seen once. Sequencing was done on a sample of peripheral blood. Every receptor here comes from a woman aged 80 or over with acute or convalescent COVID-19.

The rearrangement links TRBV28 to TRBJ1-2; TRBD1 matches 9 bases. Per the germline V gene, CDR1 is MDHEN and CDR2 is SYDVKM. The V and J ends lost 5 bases and 5 bases, in that order; junction bases with no gene match: 9. CDR3 length: 15 residues. This CDR3 is CASSPSGTGTYGYTF. Here the CDR3 DNA reads TGTGCCAGCAGTCCCTCCGGGACAGGGACTTATGGCTACACCTTC.

This clone has only one observation. The rearrangement links TRBV24-1 to TRBJ1-2; D call uncertain. Trimming pared 2 bases from V and 2 bases from J, leaving 14 bases between. This CDR3 region has 16 residues. The germline V gene has CDR1 KGHDR and CDR2 SFDVKD. CDR3 DNA: TGTGCCACCAGTGATTCCGCCGGGTCTTGGAACTATGGCTACACCTTC. Translation: CATSDSAGSWNYGYTF.

The V gene is TRBV5-4, the J gene TRBJ1-2; unclear D gene. Trimming left V 4 bases short and J 8 bases short, with 18 bases between. The CDR3 spans 14 residues. Per the germline V gene, CDR1 is SGHNT and CDR2 is YYREEE (reference sequence). The CDR3 region has the DNA TGTGCCAGCAGCGTCACCGGGGATCTACGGGGCTACACCTTC. It specifies CASSVTGDLRGYTF.

This clone was seen a single time. The gene calls are TRBV6-4 and TRBJ2-3; D may be TRBD1 (8 bases). The germline V and J ends were trimmed by 7 bases and 3 bases, with 14 bases remaining between them. This CDR3 comprises 14 residues. The germline gives CDR1 MRHNA, CDR2 SNTAGT. The CDR3 spells CASKGQGGTDTQYF. Written as DNA, the CDR3 is TGTGCCAGCAAAGGACAGGGAGGGACAGATACGCAGTATTTT.

The rearrangement joins TRBV5-5 to TRBJ1-1; D not certain. V lost 0 bases and J lost 3, with 9 bases in between. This CDR3 has 14 amino acids. CDR1 and CDR2 from the germline V gene are SGHKS and YYEKEE (reference sequence). The CDR3 reads CASSLDTAYTEAFF. The CDR3 DNA reads as TGTGCCAGCAGCTTGGACACAGCTTACACTGAAGCTTTCTTT.

The rearrangement joins TRBV19 to TRBJ2-1; tentative D call: TRBD2 (6 bases). The germline V and J ends were trimmed by 5 bases and 0 bases, with 8 bases remaining between them. The CDR3 has 14 amino acids. CDR1 is LNHDA, CDR2 SQIVND, per germline (reference sequence). The CDR3 nucleotides are TGTGCCAGTAGTGGCGGGGACTCCTACAATGAGCAGTTCTTC. Protein product: CASSGGDSYNEQFF.

The chain joins TRBV11-2 to TRBJ2-5; 16 nucleotides agree with TRBD2. This CDR3 region has 16 residues. Germline V gene sequence: CDR1 SGHAT, CDR2 FQNNGV. Trimming cost V 4 bases and J 3 bases; bases outside gene matches: 2. As DNA, the CDR3 is TGTGCCAGCAGCTCGGGACTAGCGGGGGGGAAAGAGACCCAGTACTTC. It codes for CASSSGLAGGKETQYF.

V gene TRBV5-4 combines with J gene TRBJ2-1, with 10 bases fitting TRBD2. The J segment lost 2 bases and the V segment lost 3 bases, leaving 8 bases of the junction unmatched. CDR1 is SGHNT, CDR2 YYREEE, per germline (reference sequence). CDR3 size: 17 residues. CDR3 DNA sequence: TGTGCCAGCAGCTCCCCTAGCGGGGGATCAACCTACAATGAGCAGTTCTTC. Translating it yields CASSSPSGGSTYNEQFF.

The DNA for the CDR3 is TGTGCCAGCAGGCAATCTGGCAACAGGGTTCCCAATCAGCCCCAGCATTTT. Translation: CASRQSGNRVPNQPQHF. This sequence joins TRBV5-8 and TRBJ1-5; D may be TRBD1 (6 bases). The germline V and J ends were trimmed by 5 bases and 3 bases, with 21 bases remaining between them. Germline V gene sequence: CDR1 SGHTS, CDR2 YDEGEE. The CDR3 length is 17 residues. Full variable domain (missing parts from reference TRBV5-8 and TRBJ1-5): EAGVTQSPTHLIKTRGQQATLRCSPISGHTSVYWYQQALGLGLQFLLWYDEGEERNRGNFPPRFSGRQFPNYSSELNVNALELEDSALYLCASRQSGNRVPNQPQHFGDGTRLSIL.

The rearrangement joins TRBV12-5 to TRBJ1-1; a possible D gene is TRBD1 (6 bases). CDR3 length equals 13 residues. The germline V gene encodes CDR1 LGHNT and CDR2 FRNRAP. V was cut by 7 bases and J by 4 bases, with 13 bases left in between. CDR3 in DNA: TGTGCTAGTGAACCAGGGGTTCTCACTGAAGCTTTCTTT. It specifies CASEPGVLTEAFF.

The chain recombines TRBV5-1 with TRBJ1-6; no definite D call. The CDR3 is 18 residues long. Germline CDR1 SGHRS, CDR2 YFSETQ. V lost 1 base, J lost 0 bases, and 14 bases lay in between. The CDR3 sequence: CASSLRARGSSYNSPLHF. Written as DNA, the CDR3 is TGCGCCAGCAGCTTGCGGGCGAGAGGGAGCTCCTATAATTCACCCCTCCACTTT.

The chain uses TRBV28 and TRBJ1-3; a weak D match, TRBD1 (5 bases). V lost 10 bases, J lost 5 bases, and 9 bases lay in between. The germline V gene has CDR1 MDHEN and CDR2 SYDVKM. CDR3 length equals 11 residues. The CDR3 spells CATDRRNTIYF. The CDR3 DNA reads TGTGCCACCGACAGAAGAAACACCATATATTTT.

The rearrangement uses TRBV13 and TRBJ2-3; D possibly corresponds to TRBD1 (6 bases). V lost 4 bases, J lost 7 bases, and 18 bases lay in between. The CDR3 contains 15 residues. Germline V CDR1 and CDR2: PRHDT, FYEKMQ (reference sequence). This CDR3 is CASSYSLQGSNTQYF. DNA for the CDR3: TGTGCCAGCAGCTATTCCCTACAGGGTTCTAATACGCAGTATTTT.

This sequence joins TRBV3-1 (or the pseudogene TRBV3-2) and TRBJ2-5, with 10 bases fitting TRBD1. The CDR3 consists of 16 residues. From germline, CDR1 is LGHDT and CDR2 YNNKEL (reference sequence). J gave up 4 bases and V 1 base, and 6 bases lay outside the gene matches. The CDR3 reads CASSQGLRTGGETQYF. Written as DNA, the CDR3 is TGTGCCAGCAGCCAAGGGTTGCGGACAGGGGGAGAGACCCAGTACTTC.

The chain has TRBV5-1 and TRBJ2-1, with 10 bases that match TRBD2. Germline CDR1 and CDR2: SGHRS and YFSETQ. CDR3 length equals 14 residues. The V and J ends lost 4 bases and 10 bases, in that order; junction bases with no gene match: 8. The DNA of the CDR3 is TGCGCCAGCAGCGGAATAGCGGGGGGTTTGGAGCAGTTCTTC. Its protein product is CASSGIAGGLEQFF.

The rearrangement links TRBV18 to TRBJ1-2; possible D gene TRBD1, 5 bases. With 3 bases removed from V and 5 bases from J, the gap between germline ends came to 13 bases. Germline CDR1 is KGHSH and CDR2 is LQKENI. The CDR3 has 14 amino acids. CDR3 in DNA: TGTGCCAGCTCACCGGGACTGCAGGCGTATGGCTACACCTTC. Amino acids: CASSPGLQAYGYTF.

There are a few counts of this clone. The chain joins TRBV7-2 to TRBJ1-5; unclear D gene. Trimming pared 3 bases from V and 7 bases from J, leaving 13 bases between. Germline V gene lookup returns CDR1 SGHTA and CDR2 FQGNSA. CDR3 length: 14 residues. CDR3 amino acids: CASSFGPGVQPQHF. The CDR3 region has the DNA TGTGCCAGCAGCTTTGGTCCGGGAGTACAGCCCCAGCATTTT.

The chain combines TRBV19 with TRBJ2-1; TRBD2 matches at 12 bases. With 5 bases clipped from V and 3 bases from J, the junction kept 5 bases outside the gene matches. The germline CDR1 and CDR2 sequences are LNHDA and SQIVND (reference sequence). The CDR3 runs to 16 residues. The CDR3 loop reads CASSGLAGSYYNEQFF. The DNA for the CDR3 is TGTGCCAGTAGTGGACTAGCGGGGAGCTACTACAATGAGCAGTTCTTC.

This sequence joins TRBV5-1 and TRBJ1-2; no clear D gene. The germline V gene encodes CDR1 SGHRS and CDR2 YFSETQ. This CDR3 has 15 residues. V lost 4 bases, J lost 5 bases, and 18 bases lay in between. The CDR3 DNA reads as TGCGCCAGCAGCAGGACTCCGGACTATTCGTATGGCTACACCTTC. Protein sequence: CASSRTPDYSYGYTF.

The rearrangement uses TRBV6-2 or TRBV6-3 and TRBJ2-1; 8 positions agree with TRBD1. The CDR3 has 13 residues. The trim removed 2 bases at V and 8 bases at J, leaving 2 bases unmatched. CDR1 and CDR2 from the germline V gene are MNHEY and SVGEGT. The chain's CDR3 is CASSYQTGDEQFF. CDR3 in DNA: TGTGCCAGCAGTTACCAGACAGGGGATGAGCAGTTCTTC.

The chain combines TRBV29-1 with TRBJ2-7; 7 nucleotides align to TRBD1. J lost 0 bases, V lost 3 bases, and 5 bases had no gene match. Germline V gives CDR1 SQVTM, CDR2 ANQGSEA. CDR3 length: 14 amino acids. The CDR3 reads CSVEVRQGSYEQYF. The CDR3 DNA reads TGCAGCGTTGAGGTAAGACAGGGCTCCTACGAGCAGTACTTC.

J is TRBJ2-2 and V is TRBV7-2; TRBD1 might be the D (6 bases). The length of the CDR3 is 15 residues. Trimming cost V 2 bases and J 6 bases, with 13 bases left between them. Germline V lookup: CDR1 SGHTA, CDR2 FQGNSA. The CDR3: CASSLKNQGPGELFF. DNA for the CDR3: TGTGCCAGCAGCTTAAAAAACCAGGGGCCCGGGGAGCTGTTTTTT.

The chain couples TRBV5-1 to TRBJ1-2; D perhaps matches TRBD1 (6 bases). Germline V gene sequence: CDR1 SGHRS, CDR2 YFSETQ. This CDR3 is 14 amino acids long. The V gene lost 1 base and the J gene lost 5 bases, with 12 bases spanning the gap. This chain's CDR3 is CASSLSGDDYGYTF. CDR3 sequence (DNA): TGCGCCAGCAGCTTGTCAGGGGACGATTATGGCTACACCTTC.